This T cell receptor beta chain was observed in a study of T cell repertoires in cytomegalovirus infection. Study-level background: Matching HLA type and CMV infection were both indicated by public TCR beta signatures.

Notes on the study in general: HLA-C-restricted TCR beta clonotypes specific for CMV led the ex vivo response.

This clonotype was counted a few times. No antigen is known for it. Germline V gene lookup returns CDR1 MNHEY and CDR2 SVGEGT. The CDR3 covers 14 residues. Trimming removed 4 bases from V and 8 bases from J, with 15 bases in between. TCRdb re-called the reads through MiXCR, storing one row per CDR3 protein. The sample records approximately 70,000 distinct CDR3 sequences, more than 20% being singletons. This chain connects TRBV6-2 or TRBV6-3 to TRBJ2-4, with a tentative D call TRBD2 (6 bases). The sequenced sample was PBMCs, sequenced either directly or after in vitro stimulation (not recorded which). This TCR was recovered from a human donor in good health (CMV status not recorded). Some clones in this sample may be carry-over from other donors' samples. The chain's CDR3 is CASSSPTSPHIQYF. The CDR3 region has the DNA TGTGCCAGCAGTTCGCCTACTAGCCCGCACATTCAGTACTTC.